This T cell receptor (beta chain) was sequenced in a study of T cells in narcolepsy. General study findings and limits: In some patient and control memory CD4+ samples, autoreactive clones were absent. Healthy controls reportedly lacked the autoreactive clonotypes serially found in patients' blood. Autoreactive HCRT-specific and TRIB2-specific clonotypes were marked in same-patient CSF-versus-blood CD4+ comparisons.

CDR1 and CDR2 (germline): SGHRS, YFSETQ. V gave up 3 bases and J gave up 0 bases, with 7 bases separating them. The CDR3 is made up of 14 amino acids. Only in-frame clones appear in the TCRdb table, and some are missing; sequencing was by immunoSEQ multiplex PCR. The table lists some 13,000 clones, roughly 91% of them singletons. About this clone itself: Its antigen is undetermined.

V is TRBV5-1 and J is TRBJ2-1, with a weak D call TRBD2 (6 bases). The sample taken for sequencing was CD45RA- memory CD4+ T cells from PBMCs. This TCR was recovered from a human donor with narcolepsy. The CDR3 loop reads CASSSGDSYNEQFF. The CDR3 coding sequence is TGCGCCAGCAGCTCGGGGGACTCCTACAATGAGCAGTTCTTC.